The source of this T cell receptor (beta chain) is a study of shared clonotypes between healthy human individuals. Repertoires were generated with immunoSEQ multiplex PCR, while TCRdb's copy carries only in-frame clones and drops some. The sample yields roughly 600,000 clones, 95% to 98% seen once. CD45RO-negative cells were positively selected for CCR7, leaving out terminally differentiated effector memory CD45RA+ cells. The sample taken for sequencing was naive CD8+ T cells sorted from blood. The clonotype originates from a man under 40 in good health.

The CDR3 reads CASSVYPGTPSYEQYF. For the CDR3, the DNA is TGTGCCAGCAGTGTCTACCCCGGGACCCCCTCCTACGAGCAGTACTTC. The rearrangement joins TRBV27 to TRBJ2-7, with D perhaps matching TRBD1 or TRBD2 (5 bases each). This CDR3 is 16 amino acids long. Trimming took 5 bases from V and 0 from J, leaving 17 bases between them. The V gene's germline CDR1 is MNHEY and CDR2 SMNVEV (reference sequence).